The clone carrying this T cell receptor (beta chain) was seen once. This sample was included in a study of blood T cell repertoires in COVID-19. The wider study: Acute and convalescent COVID-19 samples came from the United States, Italy and Spain. The cDNA or gDNA used as material had been derived from T cells, B-cell-depleted T cells, or PBMCs.

The CDR3 has 15 residues. V was clipped by 4 bases and J by 0 bases; unmatched bases: 4. Germline V lookup: CDR1 KGHSH, CDR2 LQKENI. Original processing notes: Estimated nucleated cell counts came from reference gene primer amplification. Profiled with immunoSEQ multiplex PCR; TCRdb holds only in-frame clones, not every one. The V and J calls and clone size come from that table; D and trimming were worked out from the DNA. Among approximately 200,000 clones listed, about 88% were seen once. This TCR was sampled from a man younger than 45 with acute or convalescent COVID-19. The source material was peripheral blood. The V call is TRBV18, the J call TRBJ2-5; 8 bases match TRBD2. CDR3 coding DNA: TGTGCCAGCTCACGCGGGGGGCCGTACCAAGAGACCCAGTACTTC. It is translated as CASSRGGPYQETQYF.